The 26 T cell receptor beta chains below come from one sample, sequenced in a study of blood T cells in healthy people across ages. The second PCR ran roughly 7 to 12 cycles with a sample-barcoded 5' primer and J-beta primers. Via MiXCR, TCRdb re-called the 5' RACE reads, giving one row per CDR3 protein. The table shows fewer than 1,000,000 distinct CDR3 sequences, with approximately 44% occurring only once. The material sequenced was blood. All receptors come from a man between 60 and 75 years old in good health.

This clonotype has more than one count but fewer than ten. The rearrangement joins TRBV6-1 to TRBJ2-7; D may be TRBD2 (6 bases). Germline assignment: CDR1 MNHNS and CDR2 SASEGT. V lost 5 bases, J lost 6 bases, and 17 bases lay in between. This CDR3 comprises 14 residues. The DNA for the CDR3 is TGTGCCAGCAGTCCGGGGGAATCGACTAGCGAGCAGTACTTC. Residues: CASSPGESTSEQYF.

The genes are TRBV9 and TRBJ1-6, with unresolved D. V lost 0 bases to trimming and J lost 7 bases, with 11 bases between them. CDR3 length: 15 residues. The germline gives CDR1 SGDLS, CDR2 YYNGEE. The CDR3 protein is CASSVGKGPNSPLHF. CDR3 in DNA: TGTGCCAGCAGCGTAGGTAAAGGGCCGAATTCACCCCTCCACTTT.

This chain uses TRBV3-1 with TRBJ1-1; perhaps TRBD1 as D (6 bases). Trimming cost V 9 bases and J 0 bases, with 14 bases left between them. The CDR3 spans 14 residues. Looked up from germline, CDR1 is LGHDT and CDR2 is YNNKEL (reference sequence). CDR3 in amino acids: CASRQDSMNTEAFF. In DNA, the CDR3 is TGTGCCAGTAGACAGGACTCTATGAACACTGAAGCTTTCTTT.

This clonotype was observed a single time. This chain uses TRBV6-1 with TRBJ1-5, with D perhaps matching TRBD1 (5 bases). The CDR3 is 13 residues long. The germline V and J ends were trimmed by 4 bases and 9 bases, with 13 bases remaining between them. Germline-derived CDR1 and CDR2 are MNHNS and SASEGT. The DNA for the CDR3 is TGTGCCAGCAGTGCGGCCTCCGGGGGGCCCCAGCATTTT. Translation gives CASSAASGGPQHF.

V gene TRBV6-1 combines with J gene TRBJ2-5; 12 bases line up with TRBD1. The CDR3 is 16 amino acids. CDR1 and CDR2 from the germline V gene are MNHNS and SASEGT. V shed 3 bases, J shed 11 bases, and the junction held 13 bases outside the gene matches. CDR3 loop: CASSETGTGGLAGQYF. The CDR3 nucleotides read TGTGCCAGCAGTGAGACCGGGACAGGGGGCTTGGCAGGGCAGTACTTC.

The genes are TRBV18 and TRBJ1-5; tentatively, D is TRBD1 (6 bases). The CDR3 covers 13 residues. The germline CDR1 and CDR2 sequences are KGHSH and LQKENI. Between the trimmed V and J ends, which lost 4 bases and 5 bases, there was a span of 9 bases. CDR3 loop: CASSLNRDQPQHF. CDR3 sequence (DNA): TGTGCCAGCTCACTAAACAGGGATCAGCCCCAGCATTTT.

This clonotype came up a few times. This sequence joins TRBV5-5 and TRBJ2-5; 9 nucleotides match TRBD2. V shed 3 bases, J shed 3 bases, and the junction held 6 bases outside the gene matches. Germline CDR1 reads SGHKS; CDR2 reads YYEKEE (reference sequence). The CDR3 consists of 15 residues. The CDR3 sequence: CASSYVASGKETQYF. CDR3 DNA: TGTGCCAGCAGCTACGTTGCTAGCGGGAAAGAGACCCAGTACTTC.

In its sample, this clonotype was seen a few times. CDR3 residues: CASSETGWNTEAFF. CDR3 DNA: TGTGCCAGCAGTGAGACAGGTTGGAACACTGAAGCTTTCTTT. The chain links TRBV6-1 to TRBJ1-1; weak D call: TRBD1 (6 bases). There are 14 residues in the CDR3. The germline V gene encodes CDR1 MNHNS and CDR2 SASEGT. With 3 bases removed from V and 1 base from J, the gap between germline ends came to 9 bases.

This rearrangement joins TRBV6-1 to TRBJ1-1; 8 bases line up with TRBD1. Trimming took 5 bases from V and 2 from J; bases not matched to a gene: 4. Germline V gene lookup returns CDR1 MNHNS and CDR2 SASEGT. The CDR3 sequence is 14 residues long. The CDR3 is CASSRQGQNTEAFF. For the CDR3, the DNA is TGTGCCAGCAGTCGACAGGGGCAAAACACTGAAGCTTTCTTT.

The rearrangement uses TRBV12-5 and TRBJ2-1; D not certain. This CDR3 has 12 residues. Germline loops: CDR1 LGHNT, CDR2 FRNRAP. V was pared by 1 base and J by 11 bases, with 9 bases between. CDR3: CASGLGPGKQFF. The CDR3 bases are TGTGCTAGTGGTTTGGGGCCCGGCAAGCAGTTCTTC.

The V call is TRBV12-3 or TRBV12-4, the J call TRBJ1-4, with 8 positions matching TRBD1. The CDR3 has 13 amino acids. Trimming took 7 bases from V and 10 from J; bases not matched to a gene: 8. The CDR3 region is CASKGTGTGKLFF. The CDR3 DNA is TGTGCCAGCAAGGGAACCGGGACAGGAAAACTGTTTTTT.

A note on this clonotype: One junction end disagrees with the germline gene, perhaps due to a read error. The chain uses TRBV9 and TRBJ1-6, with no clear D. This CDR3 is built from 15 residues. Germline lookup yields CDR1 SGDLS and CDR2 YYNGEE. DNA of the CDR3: TGTGTCAGCAGCCCTCGGGCCGCAACAAATTCACCCCTCCACTTT. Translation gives CVSSPRAATNSPLHF.

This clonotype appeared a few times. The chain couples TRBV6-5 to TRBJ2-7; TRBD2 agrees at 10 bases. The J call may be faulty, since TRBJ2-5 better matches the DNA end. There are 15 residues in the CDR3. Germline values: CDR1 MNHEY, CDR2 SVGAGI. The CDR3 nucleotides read TGTGCCAGCAGTTACGCGGGACTAGCGAAAGAGACCCAGTACTTC. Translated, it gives CASSYAGLAKETQYF.

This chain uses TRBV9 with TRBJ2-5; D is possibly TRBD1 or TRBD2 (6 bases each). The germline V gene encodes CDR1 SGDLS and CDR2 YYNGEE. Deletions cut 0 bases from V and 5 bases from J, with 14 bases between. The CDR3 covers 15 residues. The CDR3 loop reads CASSVVGGPRETQYF. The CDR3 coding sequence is TGTGCCAGCAGCGTAGTTGGGGGGCCGAGGGAGACCCAGTACTTC.

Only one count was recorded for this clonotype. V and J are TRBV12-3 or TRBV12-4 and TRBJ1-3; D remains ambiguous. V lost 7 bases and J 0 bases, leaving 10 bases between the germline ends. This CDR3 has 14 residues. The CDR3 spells CASNDRGSGNTIYF. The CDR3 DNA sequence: TGTGCCAGCAACGATCGGGGCTCTGGAAACACCATATATTTT.

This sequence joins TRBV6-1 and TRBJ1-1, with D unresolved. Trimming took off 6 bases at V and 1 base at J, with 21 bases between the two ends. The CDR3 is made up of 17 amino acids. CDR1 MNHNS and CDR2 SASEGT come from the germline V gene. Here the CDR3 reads CASRGTATRAPNTEAFF. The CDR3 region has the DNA TGTGCCAGCAGAGGCACAGCCACAAGGGCACCGAACACTGAAGCTTTCTTT.

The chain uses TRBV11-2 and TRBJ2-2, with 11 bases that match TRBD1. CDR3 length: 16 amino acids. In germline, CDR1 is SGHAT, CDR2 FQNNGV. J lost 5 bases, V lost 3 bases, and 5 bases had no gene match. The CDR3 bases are TGTGCCAGCAGCTTGGCCGGGACAGGGGGAACCGGGGAGCTGTTTTTT. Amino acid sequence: CASSLAGTGGTGELFF.

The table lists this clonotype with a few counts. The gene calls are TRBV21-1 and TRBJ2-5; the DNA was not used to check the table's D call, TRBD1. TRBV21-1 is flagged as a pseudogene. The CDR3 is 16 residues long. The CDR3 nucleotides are TGTGCCAGCAGCAAAGACCAAAGGGGGTGCGTACGAGAGCAGTACTTC. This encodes CASSKDQRGCVREQYF.

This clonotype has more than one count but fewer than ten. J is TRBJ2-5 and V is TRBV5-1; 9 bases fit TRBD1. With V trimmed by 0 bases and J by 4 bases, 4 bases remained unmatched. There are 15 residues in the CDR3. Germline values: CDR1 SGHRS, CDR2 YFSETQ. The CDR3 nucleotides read TGCGCCAGCAGCTTGGACAGGGGGCTAGCAGAGACCCAGTACTTC. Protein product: CASSLDRGLAETQYF.

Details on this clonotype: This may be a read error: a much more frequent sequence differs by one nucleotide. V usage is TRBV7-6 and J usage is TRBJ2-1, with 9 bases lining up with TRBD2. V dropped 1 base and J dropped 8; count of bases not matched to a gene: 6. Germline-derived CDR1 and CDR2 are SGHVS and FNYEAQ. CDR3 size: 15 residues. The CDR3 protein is CASSLGGRAVDEQFF. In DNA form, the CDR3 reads TGTGCCAGCAGCTTAGGCGGGAGGGCGGTCGATGAGCAGTTCTTC.

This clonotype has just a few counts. In nucleotides, the CDR3 is TGTGCCACCAGTGTCCCCGGGGCCAACGTCCTGACTTTC. Residues: CATSVPGANVLTF. V and J are TRBV24-1 and TRBJ2-6; no definite D call. The CDR3 is 13 residues long. V dropped 5 bases and J dropped 4 bases, with 5 bases sitting between them. The germline gives CDR1 KGHDR, CDR2 SFDVKD.

CDR3 coding DNA: TGTGCCTCACCAAAACAGGGGGTTGGTGGCTACACCTTC. Protein: CASPKQGVGGYTF. The chain couples TRBV30 to TRBJ1-2, with TRBD1 identical over 8 bases. J gave up 7 bases and V 7 bases, and 11 bases lay outside the gene matches. The CDR3 runs to 13 residues. Germline CDR1 reads GTSNPN; CDR2 reads SVGIG (reference sequence).

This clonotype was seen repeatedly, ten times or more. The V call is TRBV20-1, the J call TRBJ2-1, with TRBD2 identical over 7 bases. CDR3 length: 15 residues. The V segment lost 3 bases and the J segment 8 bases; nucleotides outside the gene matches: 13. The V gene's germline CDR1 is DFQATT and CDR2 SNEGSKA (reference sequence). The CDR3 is CSARRGGVKRDEQFF. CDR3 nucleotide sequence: TGCAGTGCTAGGAGGGGAGGGGTGAAGAGGGATGAGCAGTTCTTC.

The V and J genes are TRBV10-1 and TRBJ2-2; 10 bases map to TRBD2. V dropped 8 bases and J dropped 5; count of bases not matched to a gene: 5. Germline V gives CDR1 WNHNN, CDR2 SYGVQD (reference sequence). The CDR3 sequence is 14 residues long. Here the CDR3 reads CASGTSEPTGELFF. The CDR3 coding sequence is TGCGCCAGCGGGACTAGCGAACCAACCGGGGAGCTGTTTTTT.

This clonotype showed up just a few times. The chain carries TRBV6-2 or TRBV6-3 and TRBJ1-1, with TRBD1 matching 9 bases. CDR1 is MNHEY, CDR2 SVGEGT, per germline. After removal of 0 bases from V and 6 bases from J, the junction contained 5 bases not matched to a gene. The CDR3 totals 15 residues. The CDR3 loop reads CASSYSGQGGPEAFF. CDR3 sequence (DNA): TGTGCCAGCAGTTACTCGGGACAGGGTGGGCCTGAAGCTTTCTTT.

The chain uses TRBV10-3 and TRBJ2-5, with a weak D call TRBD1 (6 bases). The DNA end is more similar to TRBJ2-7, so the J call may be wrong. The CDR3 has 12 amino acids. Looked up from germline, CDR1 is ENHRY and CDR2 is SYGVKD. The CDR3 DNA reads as TGTGCCATCAGGGTACAGGGAAACGAGCAGTACTTC. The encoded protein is CAIRVQGNEQYF.